This T cell receptor beta chain was sequenced in a study of cytomegalovirus exposure and HLA in healthy donors (dated 2017 in TCRdb). In the study overall: An earlier analysis of roughly 500 of the donors reported around 280 Gb of sequence data and some 110 million unique TCR beta sequences obtained from some 170 million T cells. Approximately 330 gigabases of sequencing data and around 88 million unique TCR sequences made up an early release that covered 500 to 650 HLA-typed donors. The genetic ancestry cluster associated with self-reported Caucasian donors included over 80% of the roughly 400 genotyped donors. The study was designed to test whether signatures of past pathogen exposure could be identified by cataloging public T cell receptors. Using immunosequencing, the study profiled T cell repertoires from about 650 subjects and related those repertoires to cytomegalovirus serostatus. In addition to the first cohort of 666 subjects, a separate validation cohort of approximately 130 different subjects was used. To predict cytomegalovirus infection status, the study brought together high-throughput TCR immunosequencing, statistical association of individual TCRs with disease status, and machine learning. A later analysis re-examined previously published TCR beta repertoires from around 670 donors and added high-resolution HLA genotyping to investigate patterns of TCR occurrence. Rather than drawing on any new phenotypic data, the later analysis identified candidate immune exposures from TCR beta sequences and the way those sequences occurred across donors. An earlier analysis of more than 450 of the donors used high-throughput TCR beta sequencing to judge whether each TCR beta V gene segment behaved as functional or pseudogenic. Alongside the repertoire data, information on donor age, sex, ethnicity and CMV serostatus was compiled. Genome-wide SNP genotypes for about 55% of the 666 donors were used in a later genetic analysis, which treated that subset as a discovery cohort. Every discovery cohort repertoire had been produced on one sequencing platform. HLA typing covered class I and class II loci at four-digit resolution. The number of typed donors differed by locus: roughly 629-640 for A, B, C, DRB1 and DQB1; some 500 for DQA1; some 610 for DPA1; and about 450 for DPB1. Because of strong linkage in the cohort, four or five DR-DQ haplotypes were treated as single units for association and clustering. Among around 400 genotyped donors of the cohort, an average of roughly 230,000 unique TCR beta nucleotide sequences was sequenced per donor, of which about 19% were non-productive.

Overall study outcomes, separate from this receptor: It was suggested by the authors that the approach could potentially be generalized to other disease states and immunological phenotypes. The study listed 150 to 200 TCR beta chains as associated with cytomegalovirus. Strong co-occurrence of HLA alleles, especially DR and DQ, made assigning TCR associations to individual alleles difficult. In vitro tests confirmed that three of the cytomegalovirus-associated TCR beta chains recognize cytomegalovirus antigens. Presence/absence analyses assumed roughly uniform sequencing depth across donors, an assumption that may not hold. In both the original and validation cohorts, the classifier was reported to diagnose cytomegalovirus status with high specificity and sensitivity. Some IMGT-functional V segments, including TRBV6-2 and TRBV6-3, could not be distinguished by the 87-base-pair reads and were therefore excluded. In a later genetic analysis, a missense DCLRE1C variant was associated with V-gene and J-gene trimming of TCR beta chains, and the association was replicated in an independent cohort. Because HLA typing was unavailable for some donors at each locus, only the typed subset was used in association tests. A cluster of highly shared sequence variants was judged likely to represent a technical artifact of the sequencing pipeline. A further reported finding was that TCR beta sequences accurately predicted the HLA-A and HLA-B alleles for most subjects in the first cohort. In a later analysis, most CMV-associated TCR beta chains were found to appear HLA-restricted, with HLA associations seemingly driven largely by CMV exposure. In an earlier analysis of about 600 of the donors, most TCR beta V segments appeared in productive rearrangements about 87% or about 30% of the time, broadly matching IMGT annotations. Most TCR sequences were seen in very few donors, while some public TCRs were found in many individuals. A later analysis found that TCR association rates varied across HLA loci, with DRB1 alleles showing the most associated TCRs and HLA-C alleles the fewest. A later genetic analysis reported fewer N-insertions in productive TCRs among donors in an Asian-associated ancestry cluster than the roughly 700-donor mean. The earlier analysis of some 560 of the donors excluded some 16 rarely observed V segments, including chromosome 9 orphons, because counts were too low. Linkage disequilibrium might explain the correlated functional status among segregating V segments, but an unknown experimental factor could not be ruled out. In a later analysis, HLA-associated TCR beta chains showed more clonal expansion and lower generation probabilities than non-associated chains that were equally common. A later analysis associated approximately 17,000 TCR beta sequences with specific HLA alleles at a false discovery rate of 0.05. Immune exposure information for the cohort was limited to CMV serostatus. This cohort had only TCR beta chains sequenced, and the lack of alpha or paired-chain data limited which features could be detected. In a later analysis, several top co-occurrence clusters were reported to appear linked to parvovirus B19, influenza, CMV and Epstein-Barr virus.

The library was generated by the immunoSEQ multiplex PCR assay. For the multiplex PCR, a mixture combining 60 forward primers for TCR Vbeta segments and 13 reverse primers for TCR Jbeta segments was used. The CDR3 region of rearranged TCR beta genes was amplified from genomic DNA by a multiplex PCR assay. The amplified TCR beta libraries were sequenced on the Illumina HiSeq System as 87-base-pair reads. In the paper's pipeline: A later analysis tallied around 80 million unique TCR beta chains across the 666 repertoires, and approximately 9.9 million of those chains were shared by two or more donors. To remove PCR and sequencing errors, raw reads were error-corrected and collapsed into unique sequences using a nearest-neighbor algorithm that merged closely related sequences. V, D and J gene segments were assigned by aligning CDR3 sequences to IMGT reference sequences. For a sequence to be retained, a match of at least six nucleotides was required to both a V gene segment and a J gene segment. Rearrangements were classified as productive when the CDR3 lacked stop codons and remained in frame with V and J, and all other rearrangements were classified as non-productive. Following IMGT convention, CDR3 was defined as the stretch from the second conserved V-encoded cysteine up to the conserved J-encoded phenylalanine. Sequences without an unambiguous match to a single V gene segment were excluded from the earlier analysis of 450 to 650 of the donors. An earlier analysis of over 450 of the donors classified V segments as functional when productive rearrangements were above 56.7% and as segregating when the standard deviation between donors was above 5%. A statistical classification framework was built for diagnosing cytomegalovirus status from the catalog of TCR beta chain sequences. In a later analysis, TCR nucleotide sequences were compared against IMGT/GENE-DB human TR gene sequences so that V and J genes could be assigned. Using the TCRdist pipeline, a later analysis assigned CDR3 sequences along with most-parsimonious VDJ recombination scenarios. In a later analysis, each TCR beta chain was defined by its CDR3 amino acid sequence together with its V-gene family, and reads lacking a unique V-gene family were excluded. In a later analysis, 500 to 700 highly shared, low-generation-probability nucleotide sequences were removed to address suspected cross-contamination and a sequencing artifact. In a later analysis, a clonal expansion index was calculated for each public chain from normalized within-repertoire ranks of inferred template counts. In a later analysis, generation probabilities were computed with a VDJ recombination model fitted to out-of-frame rearrangements, and the resulting probabilities were checked against IGoR. In a later analysis, TCR-TCR, TCR-HLA and TCR-CMV co-occurrence was scored with hypergeometric tests, and a repertoire-size bias correction was applied to TCR pairs. False discovery rates were estimated in a later analysis by permuting HLA or CMV assignments 20 times. In a later analysis, co-occurring TCRs were grouped with DBSCAN, and TCRdist sequence similarity was added when clustering was performed within HLA-allele-positive subsets. Repertoires with fewer than 30,000 or more than 120,000 public chains were left out of co-occurrence clustering, as were several repertoires with anomalous nucleotide sharing. TCRdb took this table from immuneACCESS and kept in-frame rearrangements with V and J called. Such tables lack part of the clones; where checked against another copy, unresolved V genes explain under half of the gap, and the rest is unexplained. V and J calls plus clone size are reproduced from that table; the DNA served to infer D and trimming. The sample table lists about 190,000 clones, around three quarters of them with a count of one. Jointly, the top ten make up about 1.6% of the sample.

The cysteine opens and the phenylalanine closes a CDR3 of 13 amino acids. Just the 39-base CDR3 DNA is kept, in frame starting at base 1. Via the germline V gene (reference sequence), CDR1 is SGHNT and CDR2 YYREEE. Trimming takes 4 bases from V and 5 bases from J, and the germline ends sit 12 bases apart. The cohort comprised hundreds of healthy bone marrow donors. Cohort members were all nominally healthy when sampled, although unrecorded immune exposures were likely present. The donor was CMV seronegative and was included in the group of a few hundred seronegative cohort members. A peripheral blood sample was collected from each donor, and TCR beta sequencing was performed on peripheral blood mononuclear cells. Genomic DNA was extracted from the blood cell samples with the Qiagen DNeasy Blood Extraction Kit. This clone was observed a handful of times. Its antigen specificity is not known. No per-base quality is available; no much larger clone lies one base away.

This chain is built from TRBV5-4 and TRBJ2-5; TRBD1 is a weak D gene call, 6 bases matching. The specimen was PBMCs. The receptor comes from a woman in her late teens or twenties in good health and CMV-seronegative. Read as DNA, the sequence is TGTGCCAGCAGCCTGACAGGCATTGAGACCCAGTACTTC. It encodes CASSLTGIETQYF.